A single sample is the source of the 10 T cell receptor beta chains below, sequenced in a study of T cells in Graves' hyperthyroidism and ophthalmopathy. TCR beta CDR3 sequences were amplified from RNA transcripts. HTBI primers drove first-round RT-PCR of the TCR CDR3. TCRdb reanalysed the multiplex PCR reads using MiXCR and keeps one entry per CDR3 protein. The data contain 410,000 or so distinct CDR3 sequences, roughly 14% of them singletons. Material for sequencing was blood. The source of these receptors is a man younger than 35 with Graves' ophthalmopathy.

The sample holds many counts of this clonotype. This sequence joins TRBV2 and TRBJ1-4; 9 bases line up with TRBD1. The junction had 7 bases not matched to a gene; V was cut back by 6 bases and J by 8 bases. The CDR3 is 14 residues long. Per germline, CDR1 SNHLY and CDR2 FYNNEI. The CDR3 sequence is CASSDRTGDEKLFF. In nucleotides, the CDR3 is TGTGCCAGCAGCGACCGGACAGGGGACGAAAAACTGTTTTTT.

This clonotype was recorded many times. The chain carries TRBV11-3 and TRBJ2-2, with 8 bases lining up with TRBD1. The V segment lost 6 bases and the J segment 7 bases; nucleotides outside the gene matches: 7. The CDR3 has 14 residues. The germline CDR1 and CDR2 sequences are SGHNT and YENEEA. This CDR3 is CASSPGTGVGELFF. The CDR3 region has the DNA TGTGCCAGCAGTCCCGGGACAGGTGTCGGGGAGCTGTTTTTT. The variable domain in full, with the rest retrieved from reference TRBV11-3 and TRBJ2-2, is EAGVVQSPRYKIIEKKQPVAFWCNPISGHNTLYWYLQNLGQGPELLIRYENEEAVDDSQLPKDRFSAERLKGVDSTLKIQPAELGDSAVYLCASSPGTGVGELFFGEGSRLTVL.

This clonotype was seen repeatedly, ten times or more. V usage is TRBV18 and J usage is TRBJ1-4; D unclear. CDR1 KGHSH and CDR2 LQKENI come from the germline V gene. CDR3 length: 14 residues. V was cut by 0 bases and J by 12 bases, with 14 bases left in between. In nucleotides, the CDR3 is TGTGCCAGCTCACCACCGAATCAGGAGAACGAACTGTTTTTT. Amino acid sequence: CASSPPNQENELFF.

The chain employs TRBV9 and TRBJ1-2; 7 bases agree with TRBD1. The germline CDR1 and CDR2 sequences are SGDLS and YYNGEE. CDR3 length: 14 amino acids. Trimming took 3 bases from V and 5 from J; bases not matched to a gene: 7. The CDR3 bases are TGTGCCAGCAGCGCTGACCTACAGGGGTATGGCTACACCTTC. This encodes CASSADLQGYGYTF. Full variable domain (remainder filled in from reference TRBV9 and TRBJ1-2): DSGVTQTPKHLITATGQRVTLRCSPRSGDLSVYWYQQSLDQGLQFLIQYYNGEERAKGNILERFSAQQFPDLHSELNLSSLELGDSALYFCASSADLQGYGYTFGSGTRLTVV.

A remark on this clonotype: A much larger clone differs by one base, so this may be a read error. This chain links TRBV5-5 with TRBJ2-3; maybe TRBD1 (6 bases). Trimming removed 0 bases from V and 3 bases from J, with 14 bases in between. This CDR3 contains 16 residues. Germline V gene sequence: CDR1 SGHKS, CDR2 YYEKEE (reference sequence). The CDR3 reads CASSLDLGTTTDTQYF. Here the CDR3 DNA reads TGTGCCAGCAGCTTGGATCTCGGGACAACTACAGATACGCAGTATTTT.

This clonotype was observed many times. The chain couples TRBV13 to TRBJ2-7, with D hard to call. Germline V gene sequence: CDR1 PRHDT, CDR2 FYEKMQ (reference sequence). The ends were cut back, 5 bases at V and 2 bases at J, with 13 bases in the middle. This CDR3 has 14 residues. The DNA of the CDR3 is TGTGCCAGCAGCCAACGCAGGCCCACCTACGAGCAGTACTTC. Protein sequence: CASSQRRPTYEQYF.

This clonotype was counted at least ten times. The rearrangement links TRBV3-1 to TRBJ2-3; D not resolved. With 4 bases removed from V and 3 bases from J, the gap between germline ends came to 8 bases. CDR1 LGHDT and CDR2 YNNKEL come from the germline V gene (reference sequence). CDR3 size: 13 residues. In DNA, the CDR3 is TGTGCCAGCAGCCCCTGGAAGACAGATACGCAGTATTTT. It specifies CASSPWKTDTQYF.

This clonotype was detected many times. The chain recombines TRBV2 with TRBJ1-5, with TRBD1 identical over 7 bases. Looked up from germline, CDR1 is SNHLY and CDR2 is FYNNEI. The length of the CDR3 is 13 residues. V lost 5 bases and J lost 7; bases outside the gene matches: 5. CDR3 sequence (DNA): TGTGCCAGCAGTCCAGGACAGGCGCAGCCCCAGCATTTT. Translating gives CASSPGQAQPQHF.

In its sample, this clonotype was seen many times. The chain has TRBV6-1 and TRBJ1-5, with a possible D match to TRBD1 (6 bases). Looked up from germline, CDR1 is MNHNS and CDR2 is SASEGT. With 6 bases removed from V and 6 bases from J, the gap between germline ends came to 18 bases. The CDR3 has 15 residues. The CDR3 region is CASSPGVGGSQPQHF. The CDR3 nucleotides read TGTGCCAGCAGCCCCGGGGTAGGGGGAAGTCAGCCCCAGCATTTT.

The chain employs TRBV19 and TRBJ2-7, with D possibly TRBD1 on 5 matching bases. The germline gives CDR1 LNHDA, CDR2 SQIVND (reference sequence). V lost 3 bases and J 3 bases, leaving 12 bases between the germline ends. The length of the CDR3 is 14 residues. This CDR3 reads CASSMGLRGYEQYF. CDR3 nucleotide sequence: TGTGCCAGTAGTATGGGGCTAAGGGGCTACGAGCAGTACTTC. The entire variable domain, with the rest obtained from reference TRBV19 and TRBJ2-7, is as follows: DGGITQSPKYLFRKEGQNVTLSCEQNLNHDAMYWYRQDPGQGLRLIYYSQIVNDFQKGDIAEGYSVSREKKESFPLTVTSAQKNPTAFYLCASSMGLRGYEQYFGPGTRLTVT.